Here is one T cell receptor (beta chain) with its context. This sample is drawn from a study of blood T cell repertoires in COVID-19. Looking at the study overall: PBMCs, B-cell-depleted T cells, or T cells were the source of the cDNA or gDNA that made up the material.

Authors' methods: Quantification of nucleated cells was approximated via reference gene primer amplification. Using immunoSEQ multiplex PCR, the repertoire was profiled, and TCRdb retains in-frame clones only, with some absent. V, J and clone size derive from that table, while D and trimming were established from the DNA sequence. The sample shows 73,000 or so clones, 80% to 90% of them seen only once. The specimen sequenced was peripheral blood. The TCR sequence derives from a man aged 30-40 years with acute or convalescent COVID-19.

The CDR3 loop is CATSVPRQGGLNTEAFF. The CDR3 DNA is TGTGCCACCAGCGTACCCCGGCAGGGGGGCCTAAACACTGAAGCTTTCTTT. The chain has TRBV15 and TRBJ1-1; TRBD1 matches 7 bases. J gave up 2 bases and V 5 bases, and 14 bases lay outside the gene matches. CDR3 length: 17 amino acids. Germline V gene data show CDR1 as LNHNV and CDR2 as YYDKDF (reference sequence).